This T cell receptor beta chain was documented in a study of blood T cell repertoires in COVID-19. Background on the study: Whether acute or convalescent, the COVID-19 samples came from the United States, Italy and Spain.

Everyone who took part was roughly 18 to 89 years old, and they came from about 25 US areas. V lost 6 bases and J lost 8; bases outside the gene matches: 11. This CDR3 comprises 15 residues. CDR1 and CDR2 from the germline V gene are MGHDK and SYGVNS. Per the original data handling: Using reference gene primer amplification, nucleated cell counts were estimated. The method was immunoSEQ multiplex PCR; TCRdb's version includes in-frame clones alone and lacks a portion of them. The DNA gave D and trimming, while V, J and clone size come from that table. The profile shows 200,000 or so clones, about four fifths of them singletons.

The V and J genes are TRBV25-1 and TRBJ1-1; 11 positions match TRBD1. The receptor was isolated from a man aged 60 to 75 who had recovered from COVID-19. The specimen was PBMCs or T cells enriched from blood (not recorded which). CDR3 bases: TGTGCCAGCAGACAAACCGGGACAGGGGGGAGAGAAGCTTTCTTT. Residues: CASRQTGTGGREAFF. The whole variable domain, remainder taken from reference TRBV25-1 and TRBJ1-1, is EADIYQTPRYLVIGTGKKITLECSQTMGHDKMYWYQQDPGMELHLIHYSYGVNSTEKGDLSSESTVSRIRTEHFPLTLESARPSHTSQYLCASRQTGTGGREAFFGQGTRLTVV.